Each of the 18 T cell receptor beta chains below was sequenced from the same sample in a study of vaccination effects on CD4 cells after COVID-19 (dated by TCRdb to 2021 to 2024). Libraries were constructed by the immunoSEQ multiplex PCR assay. TCRdb retrieved this table from immuneACCESS and kept in-frame rearrangements only. Not all clones are present; in checked studies, unresolved V genes account for under half, and no reason is known for the remainder. In this sample the table shows 45,000 to 50,000 clones, about 76% of which occur a single time. The top ten constitute roughly 12% of the sample. These receptors are not linked to any known antigen. After about 9 days of culture, CD4+ T cells were isolated with the EasySep CD4+ T cell isolation kit. The specimen was CD4+ T cells from PBMCs cultured without peptide, collected before COVID-19 vaccination. These receptor sequences come from a human donor who had a prior SARS-CoV-2 infection.

CDR3: CASSLLAGGYAYNEQFF. CDR3 in DNA: TGTGCCAGCAGCTTATTGGCGGGAGGTTATGCCTACAATGAGCAGTTCTTC. The V and J genes are TRBV7-9 and TRBJ2-1; TRBD2 matches 8 bases. The CDR3 contains 17 residues. Germline V CDR1 and CDR2: SEHNR, FQNEAQ (reference sequence). The V gene end was trimmed by 2 bases and the J gene end by 2 bases; junction bases not matched to a gene: 8.

The chain combines TRBV5-1 with TRBJ2-2; 10 bases align to TRBD1. The CDR3 is 15 amino acids. Looked up from germline, CDR1 is SGHRS and CDR2 is YFSETQ. V trimming: 3 bases; J trimming: 5 bases; junction bases outside the gene matches: 4. CDR3 amino acids: CASSYGTGDTGELFF. CDR3 in DNA: TGCGCCAGCAGCTACGGGACAGGGGATACCGGGGAGCTGTTTTTT.

The rearrangement links TRBV10-2 to TRBJ2-3; D is perhaps TRBD1 (5 bases). Germline CDR1 is WSHSY and CDR2 is SAAADI. This CDR3 has 15 residues. V lost 2 bases and J lost 5, with 14 bases in between. The CDR3 DNA sequence: TGCGCCAGCAGTGAGCCCGAAGGGGCGAAAGATACGCAGTATTTT. Translation gives CASSEPEGAKDTQYF.

V gene TRBV11-3 combines with J gene TRBJ1-3, with no clear D. CDR1 and CDR2 from the germline V gene are SGHNT and YENEEA. This CDR3 has 13 residues. Trimming left V 2 bases short and J 4 bases short, with 6 bases between. The CDR3 sequence is CASSLWPGNTIYF. CDR3 nucleotide sequence: TGTGCCAGCAGCTTATGGCCGGGAAACACCATATATTTT.

V is TRBV3-1 (or the pseudogene TRBV3-2) and J is TRBJ2-5; D is undetermined. Germline-derived CDR1 and CDR2 are LGHDT and YNNKEL (reference sequence). Trimming cost V 0 bases and J 2 bases, with 1 base left between them. This CDR3 has 12 amino acids. This chain's CDR3 is CASSQDQETQYF. The CDR3 coding sequence is TGTGCCAGCAGCCAAGATCAAGAGACCCAGTACTTC.

The chain employs TRBV21-1 and TRBJ1-1; the listed D gene, TRBD1, was not tested against the DNA. TRBV21-1 is classified as a pseudogene. The CDR3 spans 14 residues. For the CDR3, the DNA is TGTGCCAGCAGCAAAGAGTCCCAGGACACTGAAGCTTTCTTT. It translates to CASSKESQDTEAFF.

This clone appeared a few times. The chain is built from TRBV6-6 and TRBJ1-2, with a tentative D call TRBD1 (5 bases). V dropped 0 bases and J dropped 8 bases, with 10 bases sitting between them. Germline CDR1 MNHNY, CDR2 SVGAGI (reference sequence). The CDR3 is 13 amino acids. CDR3 loop: CASSYSGEGGYTF. The CDR3 DNA reads as TGTGCCAGCAGTTACTCAGGAGAGGGGGGCTACACCTTC.

V and J are TRBV7-2 and TRBJ2-1, with TRBD2 matching over 12 bases. With 4 bases clipped from V and 7 bases from J, the junction kept 17 bases outside the gene matches. From germline, CDR1 is SGHTA and CDR2 FQGNSA. The CDR3 loop spans 19 amino acids. The CDR3 spells CASSSPSGSSGGAFNEQFF. The CDR3 DNA sequence: TGTGCCAGCAGCTCCCCCTCGGGATCTAGCGGGGGGGCTTTTAATGAGCAGTTCTTC.

The chain employs TRBV7-9 and TRBJ2-5; D uncertain. Germline-derived CDR1 and CDR2 are SEHNR and FQNEAQ (reference sequence). The ends were cut back, 0 bases at V and 5 bases at J, with 10 bases in the middle. The CDR3 loop spans 14 amino acids. DNA for the CDR3: TGTGCCAGCAGCTTAGCGCGACTGCCGGAGACCCAGTACTTC. Translated: CASSLARLPETQYF.

This chain connects TRBV5-4 to TRBJ2-5; 8 bases fit TRBD1. The germline V gene has CDR1 SGHNT and CDR2 YYREEE (reference sequence). The CDR3 totals 17 residues. V was clipped by 1 base and J by 5 bases; unmatched bases: 13. Written as DNA, the CDR3 is TGTGCCAGCAGCTTGTTGCCGACAGGGGTAATGATGGAGACCCAGTACTTC. This gives the protein CASSLLPTGVMMETQYF.

This clone was picked up a small number of times. The rearrangement joins TRBV2 to TRBJ1-6; the D is unclear. V was shortened by 6 bases and J by 8 bases, with 8 bases between the two germline ends. This CDR3 has 12 amino acids. The V gene's germline CDR1 is SNHLY and CDR2 FYNNEI. The DNA of the CDR3 is TGTGCCAGCAGCCGAGGAGATTCACCCCTCCACTTT. The encoded protein is CASSRGDSPLHF.

This chain uses TRBV30 with TRBJ2-5; TRBD2 aligns across 8 bases. The trim removed 8 bases at V and 3 bases at J, leaving 11 bases unmatched. This CDR3 contains 14 residues. Germline CDR1 reads GTSNPN; CDR2 reads SVGIG (reference sequence). The CDR3 bases are TGTGCCAGCGGGGGTTGGAGCGGGAAAGAGACCCAGTACTTC. This gives the protein CASGGWSGKETQYF.

Remarks on this clone: A junction end diverges from the germline sequence, so it may reflect a read error. The rearrangement links TRBV7-3 to TRBJ2-1; no reliable D call. Germline loops: CDR1 SGHTA, CDR2 FQGTGA. The CDR3 sequence is 11 residues long. In nucleotides, the CDR3 is TGTGCCAGCAGCTCAAAGTTGAGTACCCTCTTC. This encodes CASSSKLSTLF.

The table lists this clone with a few counts. This sequence joins TRBV7-9 and TRBJ2-1, with 7 bases fitting TRBD2. This CDR3 is 15 amino acids long. In germline, CDR1 is SEHNR, CDR2 FQNEAQ (reference sequence). Trimming at V came to 7 bases and at J to 4 bases, leaving 10 bases not matched to a gene. CDR3 in DNA: TGTGCCAGCACCCTCTACGGGGGAGGGTACAATGAGCAGTTCTTC. This codes for CASTLYGGGYNEQFF.

This chain connects TRBV7-9 to TRBJ1-1; 7 nucleotides line up with TRBD1. The J segment lost 1 base and the V segment lost 3 bases, leaving 14 bases of the junction unmatched. Per germline, CDR1 SEHNR and CDR2 FQNEAQ (reference sequence). The length of the CDR3 is 18 residues. Here the CDR3 reads CASSFPLAGGLGNTEAFF. DNA for the CDR3: TGTGCCAGCAGCTTCCCCCTGGCAGGGGGGTTGGGGAACACTGAAGCTTTCTTT.

This sequence joins TRBV6-5 and TRBJ2-7, with D perhaps TRBD2 (5 bases). CDR1 and CDR2 (germline): MNHEY, SVGAGI. The V end was cut by 2 bases, the J end by 9 bases, with 14 bases between. There are 13 residues in the CDR3. In nucleotides, the CDR3 is TGTGCCAGCAGTTACCCGGGCGCTGCGGGGCAGTACTTC. Encoded protein: CASSYPGAAGQYF.

The chain couples TRBV27 to TRBJ2-1; D perhaps matches TRBD2 (5 bases). The length of the CDR3 is 14 residues. Germline V gene sequence: CDR1 MNHEY, CDR2 SMNVEV (reference sequence). V lost 4 bases to trimming and J lost 0 bases, with 7 bases between them. The CDR3 reads CASSSGLSYNEQFF. The CDR3 DNA follows: TGTGCCAGCAGTTCCGGACTCTCCTACAATGAGCAGTTCTTC.

The chain recombines TRBV21-1 with TRBJ2-5. TRBV21-1 is described as a pseudogene. CDR3 length: 16 residues. The DNA of the CDR3 is TGTGCCAGCAGCAAACCCCTCCACCCGTACCAAGAGACCCAGTACTTC. Translated: CASSKPLHPYQETQYF.